The 3 T cell receptor beta chains reported below all come from one sample, sequenced in a study of T cell clonality in common variable immunodeficiency. Sequenced by immunoSEQ multiplex PCR; TCRdb stores in-frame clones only, minus some. This repertoire holds some 52,000 clones, and none appear only once. The specimen sequenced was peripheral blood mononuclear cells. The receptors were gathered from a person between 18 and 69 years old in good health.

This clone was detected ten times or more. The CDR3 goes on 3 residues after the read ends, and that part is filled in from the germline J gene. The rearrangement uses TRBV7-3 and TRBJ1-2, with a tentative D call TRBD1 (6 bases). The germline CDR1 and CDR2 sequences are SGHTA and FQGTGA. CDR3 length equals 16 residues. Trimming removed 2 bases at V and 5 bases at J, with 18 bases between. The CDR3 sequence is CASSLYLGTKNYGYTF. The CDR3 bases that were read are TGTGCCAGCAGCTTATATCTTGGGACAAAGAATTATGGC.

Concerning this clone: From the germline J gene comes the end of the CDR3, since the read stops 3 residues before it. The chain joins TRBV7-2 to TRBJ1-2; D may be TRBD1 (6 bases). This CDR3 spans 14 amino acids. The ends were cut back, 1 base at V and 3 bases at J, with 9 bases in the middle. Germline CDR1 SGHTA, CDR2 FQGNSA. The CDR3 sequence is CASSLGQAYYGYTF. Incomplete CDR3 DNA: TGTGCCAGCAGCTTAGGACAGGCCTACTATGGC.

In this sample, this clone turned up many times. The read ends 3 residues before the CDR3 terminus; that terminus is restored from the germline J gene. The J gene is TRBJ2-1, the V gene TRBV7-2, with D unresolved. The V gene lost 5 bases and the J gene lost 4 bases, with 15 bases spanning the gap. Germline loops: CDR1 SGHTA, CDR2 FQGNSA. The CDR3 is made up of 15 amino acids. CDR3 bases read: TGTGCCAGCAGCCAAGAGCAGCGAGAATACAATGAG. The encoded protein is CASSQEQREYNE. In full, the CDR3 is CASSQEQREYNEQFF.